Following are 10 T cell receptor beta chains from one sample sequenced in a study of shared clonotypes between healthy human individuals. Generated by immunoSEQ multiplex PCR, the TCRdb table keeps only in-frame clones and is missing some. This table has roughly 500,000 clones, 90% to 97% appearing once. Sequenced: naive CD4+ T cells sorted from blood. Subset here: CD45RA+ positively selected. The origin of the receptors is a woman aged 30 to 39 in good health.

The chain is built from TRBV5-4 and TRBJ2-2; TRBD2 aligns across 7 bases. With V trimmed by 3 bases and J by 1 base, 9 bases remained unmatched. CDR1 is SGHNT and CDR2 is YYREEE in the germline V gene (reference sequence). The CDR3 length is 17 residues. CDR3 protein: CASSSNPSGGNTGELFF. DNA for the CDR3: TGTGCCAGCAGCTCAAACCCTAGCGGTGGGAACACCGGGGAGCTGTTTTTT.

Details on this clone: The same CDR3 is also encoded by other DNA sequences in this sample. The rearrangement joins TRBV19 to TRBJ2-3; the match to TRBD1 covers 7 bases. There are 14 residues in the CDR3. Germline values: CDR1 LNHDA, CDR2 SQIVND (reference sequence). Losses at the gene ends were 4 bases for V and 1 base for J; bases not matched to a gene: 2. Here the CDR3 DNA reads TGTGCCAGTAGTACAGGACAGGGCACAGATACGCAGTATTTT. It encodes CASSTGQGTDTQYF.

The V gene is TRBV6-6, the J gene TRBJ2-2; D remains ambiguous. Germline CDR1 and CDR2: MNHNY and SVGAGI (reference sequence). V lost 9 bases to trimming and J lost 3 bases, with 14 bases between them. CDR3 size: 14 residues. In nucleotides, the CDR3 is TGTGCCAGTGCCAAGCTCTCTTACACCGGGGAGCTGTTTTTT. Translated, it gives CASAKLSYTGELFF.

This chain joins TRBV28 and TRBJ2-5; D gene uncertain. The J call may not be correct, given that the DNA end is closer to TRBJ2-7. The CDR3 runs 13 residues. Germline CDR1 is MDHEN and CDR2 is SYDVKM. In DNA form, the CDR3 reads TGTGCCAGCAGTTTATGGGCTTCTGACGAGCAGTACTTC. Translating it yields CASSLWASDEQYF.

The CDR3 is CASRLTGGNNQPQHF. In DNA form, the CDR3 reads TGTGCCAGCAGGCTGACAGGGGGGAACAATCAGCCCCAGCATTTT. V gene TRBV28 combines with J gene TRBJ1-5, with TRBD1 matching over 9 bases. The V gene end was trimmed by 6 bases and the J gene end by 3 bases; junction bases not matched to a gene: 6. The CDR3 extends over 15 amino acids. The germline CDR1 and CDR2 sequences are MDHEN and SYDVKM.

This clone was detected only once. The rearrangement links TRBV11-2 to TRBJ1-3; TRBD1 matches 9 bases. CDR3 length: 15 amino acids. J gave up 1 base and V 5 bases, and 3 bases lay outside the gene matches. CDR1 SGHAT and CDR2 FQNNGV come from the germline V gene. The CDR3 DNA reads TGTGCCAGCAGCCTACAGGGGGCTTCTGGAAACACCATATATTTT. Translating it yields CASSLQGASGNTIYF.

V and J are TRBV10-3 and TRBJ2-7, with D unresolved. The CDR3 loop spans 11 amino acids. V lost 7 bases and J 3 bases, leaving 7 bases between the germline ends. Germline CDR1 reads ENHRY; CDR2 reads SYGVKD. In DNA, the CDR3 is TGTGCCATCATGAGCCGCTACGAGCAGTACTTC. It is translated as CAIMSRYEQYF.

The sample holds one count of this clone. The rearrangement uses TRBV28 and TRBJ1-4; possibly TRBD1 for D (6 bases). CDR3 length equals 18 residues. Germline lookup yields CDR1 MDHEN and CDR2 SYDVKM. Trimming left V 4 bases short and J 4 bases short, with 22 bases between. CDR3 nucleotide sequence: TGTGCCAGCAGTTCACAGGGCACCGGAGTTGGAGTTAATGAAAAACTGTTTTTT. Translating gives CASSSQGTGVGVNEKLFF.

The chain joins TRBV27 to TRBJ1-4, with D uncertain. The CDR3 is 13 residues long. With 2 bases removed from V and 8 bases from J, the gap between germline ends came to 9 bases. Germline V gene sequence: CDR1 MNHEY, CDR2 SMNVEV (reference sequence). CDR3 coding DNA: TGTGCCAGCAGTTTAGGTCAGAACGAAAAACTGTTTTTT. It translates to CASSLGQNEKLFF.

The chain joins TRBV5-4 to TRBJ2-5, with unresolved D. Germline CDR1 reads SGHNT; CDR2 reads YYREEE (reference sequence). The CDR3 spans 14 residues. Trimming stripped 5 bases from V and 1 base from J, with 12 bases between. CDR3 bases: TGTGCCAGCAGATCTCGGGCGTCCCAAGAGACCCAGTACTTC. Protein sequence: CASRSRASQETQYF. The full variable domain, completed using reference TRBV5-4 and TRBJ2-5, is ETGVTQSPTHLIKTRGQQVTLRCSSQSGHNTVSWYQQALGQGPQFIFQYYREEENGRGNFPPRFSGLQFPNYSSELNVNALELDDSALYLCASRSRASQETQYFGPGTRLLVL.